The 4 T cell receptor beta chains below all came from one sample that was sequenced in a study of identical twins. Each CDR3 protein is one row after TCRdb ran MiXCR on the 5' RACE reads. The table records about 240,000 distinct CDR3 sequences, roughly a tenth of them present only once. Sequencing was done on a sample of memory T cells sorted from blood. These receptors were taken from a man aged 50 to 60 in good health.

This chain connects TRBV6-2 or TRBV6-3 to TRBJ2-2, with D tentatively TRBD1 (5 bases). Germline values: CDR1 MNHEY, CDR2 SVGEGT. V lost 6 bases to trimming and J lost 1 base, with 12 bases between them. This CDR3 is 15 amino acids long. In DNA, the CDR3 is TGTGCCAGCAGCAAAGTTAGGGGGAACACCGGGGAGCTGTTTTTT. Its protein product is CASSKVRGNTGELFF.

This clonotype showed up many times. CDR3 residues: CASSHATSGETQYF. CDR3 nucleotides: TGCGCCAGCAGCCACGCGACTAGCGGAGAGACCCAGTACTTC. The J gene is TRBJ2-5, the V gene TRBV4-3; 9 bases map to TRBD2. The CDR3 length is 14 residues. Germline V gene sequence: CDR1 LGHNA, CDR2 YSLEER. The V gene end was trimmed by 3 bases and the J gene end by 4 bases; junction bases not matched to a gene: 3.

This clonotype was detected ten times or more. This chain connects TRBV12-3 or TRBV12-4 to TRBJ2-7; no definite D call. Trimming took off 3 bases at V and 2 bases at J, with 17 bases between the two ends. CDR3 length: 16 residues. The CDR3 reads CASSFSLGSQTYEQYF. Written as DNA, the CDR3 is TGTGCCAGCAGTTTCAGTCTCGGGTCCCAGACCTACGAGCAGTACTTC.

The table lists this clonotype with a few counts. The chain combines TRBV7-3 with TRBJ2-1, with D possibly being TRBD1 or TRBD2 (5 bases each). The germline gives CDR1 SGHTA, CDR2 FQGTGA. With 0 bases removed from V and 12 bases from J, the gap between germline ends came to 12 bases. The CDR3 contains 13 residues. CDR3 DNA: TGTGCCAGCAGCTTAACTGGGACCGAAAGGCAGTTCTTC. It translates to CASSLTGTERQFF.